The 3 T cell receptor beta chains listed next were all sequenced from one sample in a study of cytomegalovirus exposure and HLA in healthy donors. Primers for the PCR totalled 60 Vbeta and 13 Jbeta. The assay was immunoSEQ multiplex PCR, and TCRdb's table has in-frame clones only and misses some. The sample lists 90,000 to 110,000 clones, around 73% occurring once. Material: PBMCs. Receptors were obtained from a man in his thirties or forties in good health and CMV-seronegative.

CDR3 DNA sequence: TGTGCCAGTAGTGCGCGACAGGGGACTAATGAAAAACTGTTTTTT. This gives the protein CASSARQGTNEKLFF. The rearrangement uses TRBV19 and TRBJ1-4; 8 positions agree with TRBD1. V was clipped by 5 bases and J by 2 bases; unmatched bases: 4. Germline loops: CDR1 LNHDA, CDR2 SQIVND (reference sequence). The CDR3 extends over 15 amino acids.

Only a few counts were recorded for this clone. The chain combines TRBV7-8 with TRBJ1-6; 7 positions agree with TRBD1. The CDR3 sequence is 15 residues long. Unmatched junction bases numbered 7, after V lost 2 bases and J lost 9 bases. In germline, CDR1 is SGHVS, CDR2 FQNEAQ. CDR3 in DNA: TGTGCCAGCAGCTTACCCCGACAGGGTAGTTCACCCCTCCACTTT. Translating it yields CASSLPRQGSSPLHF. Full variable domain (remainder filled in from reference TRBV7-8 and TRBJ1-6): GAGVSQSPRYKVAKRGQDVALRCDPISGHVSLFWYQQALGQGPEFLTYFQNEAQLDKSGLPSDRFFAERPEGSVSTLKIQRTQQEDSAVYLCASSLPRQGSSPLHFGNGTRLTVT.

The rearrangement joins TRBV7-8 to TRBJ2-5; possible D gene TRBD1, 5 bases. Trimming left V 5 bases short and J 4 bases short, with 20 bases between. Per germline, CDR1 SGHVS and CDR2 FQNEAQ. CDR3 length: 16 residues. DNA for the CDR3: TGTGCCAGCAGCCCCCTGGGGCGGTCAGAGGTAGAGACCCAGTACTTC. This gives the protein CASSPLGRSEVETQYF.